This is a list of T cell receptor beta chains from one sample in a study of blood T cell repertoires in COVID-19. The repertoire was sequenced with immunoSEQ multiplex PCR; TCRdb's copy has only in-frame clones and lacks some. The data hold 200,000 to 300,000 clones, with around 90% observed a single time. The sequenced material came from peripheral blood. These TCRs come from a human donor in a cohort sampled during active COVID-19. The CDR3 runs from the conserved cysteine through the conserved F or W. D genes are given only for firm matches. Size is omitted from some rows. Given values are once, few, many or a class for expanded clones.

J gene,V gene,clone size,D gene,CDR3 DNA,CDR3 protein
TRBJ2-7,TRBV7-2,NA,NA,TGTGCCAGCAGCTTAGCATCCGTCGAGCAGTACTTC,CASSLASVEQYF
TRBJ1-2,TRBV18,few,TRBD1,TGTGCCAGCTCACCGACAGGGGGGAGCTATGGCTACACCTTC,CASSPTGGSYGYTF
TRBJ2-5,TRBV2,few,NA,TGTGCCAGCAGTGTAAAGGGAGGAGAGACCCAGTACTTC,CASSVKGGETQYF
TRBJ1-4,TRBV19,NA,NA,TGTGCCAGTATCAGTACTCAGGGGTTTAATGAAAAACTGTTTTTT,CASISTQGFNEKLFF
TRBJ1-1,TRBV19,NA,NA,TGTGCCAGTAGTATTTCTCGAGGCCCAACCGTGAACACTGAAGCTTTCTTT,CASSISRGPTVNTEAFF
TRBJ1-2,TRBV15,NA,TRBD1,TGTGCCACCAGCAGATCCCCGGGACAGGGTTATGGCTACACCTTC,CATSRSPGQGYGYTF
TRBJ1-2,TRBV5-8,once,TRBD1,TGTGCCAGCACCATTGCGGGACAGCTCTATGGCTACACCTTC,CASTIAGQLYGYTF
TRBJ2-7,TRBV7-2,NA,NA,TGTGCCAGCAGCCCCTCAGGCTACGAGCAGTACTTC,CASSPSGYEQYF
TRBJ1-1,TRBV3-1/TRBV3-2,NA,NA,TGTGCCAGCAGCCAAGATCTCCGGGTCAGCGCTGAAGCTTTCTTT,CASSQDLRVSAEAFF
TRBJ1-6,TRBV7-2,NA,NA,TGTGCCAGCAGCCCCCGACAGGCAAATAATTCACCCCTCCACTTT,CASSPRQANNSPLHF
TRBJ2-5,TRBV4-1,once,NA,TGCGCCAGCAGCCGCGCACTCCAAGAGACCCAGTACTTC,CASSRALQETQYF
TRBJ2-7,TRBV21-1,NA,NA,TGTGCCAGCAGCAACCCGACAGGGAGAGACTACGAGCAGTACTTC,CASSNPTGRDYEQYF
TRBJ2-5,TRBV6-2/TRBV6-3,NA,NA,TGTGCCAGCAGTCTCTCCGAACTCCCCTGGGAGACCCAGTACTTC,CASSLSELPWETQYF
TRBJ1-4,TRBV7-9,once,NA,TGTGCCAGCAGCTTAGCTACAGGGCTAGCTAATGAAAAACTGTTTTTT,CASSLATGLANEKLFF
TRBJ2-7,TRBV19,NA,TRBD1,TGTGCCAGTAGTGTATGGGACAGGGGCTCCTACGAGCAGTACTTC,CASSVWDRGSYEQYF
TRBJ1-1,TRBV29-1,NA,NA,TGCAGCGTTGAAGAGAGGATCGGGGGGATGAACACTGAAGCTTTCTTT,CSVEERIGGMNTEAFF
TRBJ1-1,TRBV7-2,NA,NA,TGTGCCAGCAGCTTCTTCGTGGGCGCGGGGAACACTGAAGCTTTCTTT,CASSFFVGAGNTEAFF
TRBJ2-7,TRBV7-2,NA,NA,TGTGCCCGCAAAGGGGATCCCTACGAGCAGTACTTC,CARKGDPYEQYF
TRBJ2-1,TRBV6-5,once,TRBD2,TGTGCCAGCAGTTACGTGGCGGGAGCGTACAATGAGCAGTTCTTC,CASSYVAGAYNEQFF
TRBJ1-2,TRBV5-6,NA,NA,TGTGCCAGCAGCTTGGGAGTGGCCAGGGCCCGGGGCTACACCTTC,CASSLGVARARGYTF
TRBJ2-4,TRBV4-2,NA,NA,TGTGCCAGCAGCCAAGTCTCCGGTGACAGGAAAAACATTCAGTACTTC,CASSQVSGDRKNIQYF
TRBJ2-2,TRBV7-8,NA,TRBD2,TGTGCCAGCAGACTACCGGGACTAGCTTTATCCGGGGAGCTGTTTTTT,CASRLPGLALSGELFF
TRBJ1-1,TRBV28,NA,TRBD1,TGTGCCACCTACTCAGGACAGGGGGCCTTCATGAACACTGAAGCTTTCTTT,CATYSGQGAFMNTEAFF
TRBJ1-2,TRBV19,NA,NA,TGTGCCAGTAGTACTACAGACGTCGTTATTGGCTACACCTTC,CASSTTDVVIGYTF
TRBJ1-2,TRBV7-2,NA,TRBD1,TGTGCCAGCAGCCACCCGGGACAGGGTCATGGCTACACCTTC,CASSHPGQGHGYTF
TRBJ2-1,TRBV28,NA,TRBD2,TGTGCCAGCCTGGGACGGGGACTAGCGAACAATGAGCAGTTCTTC,CASLGRGLANNEQFF